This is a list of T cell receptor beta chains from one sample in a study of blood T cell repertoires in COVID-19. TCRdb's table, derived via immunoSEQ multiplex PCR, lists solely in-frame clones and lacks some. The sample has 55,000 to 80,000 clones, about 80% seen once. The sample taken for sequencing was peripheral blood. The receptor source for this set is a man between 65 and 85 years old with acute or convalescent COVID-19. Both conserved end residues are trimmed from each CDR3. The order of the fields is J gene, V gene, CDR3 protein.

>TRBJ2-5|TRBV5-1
ASSFWGGNQETQY
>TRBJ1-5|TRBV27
ASSWTGGFGQPQH
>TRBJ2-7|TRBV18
ASSPEGSSYEQY
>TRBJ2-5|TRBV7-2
ASSLGFRGGQKTQY
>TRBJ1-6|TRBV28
ASSLIQGDNSPLH
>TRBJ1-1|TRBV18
ASSPPLDRGREAF
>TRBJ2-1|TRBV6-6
ASNHGTGSSYNEQF
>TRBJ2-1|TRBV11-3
ASSLGSRWPNEQF
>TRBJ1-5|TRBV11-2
ASSPGQVPQPQH
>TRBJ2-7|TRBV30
AWSVRARRLAGSEQY
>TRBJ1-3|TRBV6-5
ASSRDSGNTIY
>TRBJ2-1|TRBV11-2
ASSSRGTYNEQF
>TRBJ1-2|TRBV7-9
ASSPPTGLDYGYT
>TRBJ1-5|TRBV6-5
ASSYGPFNQPQH
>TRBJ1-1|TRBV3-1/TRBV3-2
ASRPGQGEAF
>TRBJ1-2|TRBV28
ASTLILRVPYGYT
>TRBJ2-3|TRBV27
ASRGGSGLATDTQY
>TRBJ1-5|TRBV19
ATGTDRKRSNQPQH
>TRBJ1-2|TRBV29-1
SVDRDSSYGYT
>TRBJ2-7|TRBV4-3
ASSRLTGDEQY
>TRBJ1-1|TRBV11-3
ASSRIGGSEAF
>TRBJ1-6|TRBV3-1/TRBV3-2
ASSQALDSPLH
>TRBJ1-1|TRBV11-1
ASSLLTGLNTEAF
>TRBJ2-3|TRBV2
ASALGQGYTDTQY
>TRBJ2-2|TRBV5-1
ASSFPAGVNTGELF
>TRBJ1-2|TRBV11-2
ASSPDGNYGYT
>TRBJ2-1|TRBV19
ASSITGNEQF
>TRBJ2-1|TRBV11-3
ASSLGTRQYNEQF
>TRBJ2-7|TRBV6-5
ATVTVNSYEQY
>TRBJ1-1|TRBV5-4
ASSLLLGTEAF
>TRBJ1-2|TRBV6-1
ASSEDRVGYT
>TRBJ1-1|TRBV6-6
ASSGSTGVRNTEAF
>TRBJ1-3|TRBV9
ASSVAGPGGGGNTIY
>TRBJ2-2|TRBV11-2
ASSKGANTGELF
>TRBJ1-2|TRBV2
ASSGPGGQWDGYT
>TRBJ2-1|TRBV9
ASSVEGADEQF
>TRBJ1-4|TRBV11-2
ASSLLGQGYNEKLF
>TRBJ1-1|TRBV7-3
ASSLQENTEAF
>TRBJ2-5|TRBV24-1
ATSDGGLGETQY
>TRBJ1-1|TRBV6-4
ASSDSIRGQNSNTEAF
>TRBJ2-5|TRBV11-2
ASSSRGLAGTQETQY
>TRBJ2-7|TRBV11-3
ASSLHRGYEQY
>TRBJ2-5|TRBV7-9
ASSPGLAGAETQY
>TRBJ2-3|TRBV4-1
ASSQLSGTDTQY
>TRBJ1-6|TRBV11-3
ASSLGRKNSPLH
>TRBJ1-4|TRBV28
ASSFLQGGVNEKLF
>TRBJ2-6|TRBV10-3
AIAEVAGANVLT
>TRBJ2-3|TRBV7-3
ASSSGQGSTDTQY
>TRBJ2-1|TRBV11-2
ASSSLIAGVSNEQF
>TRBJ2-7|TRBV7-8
ASSAGTSFYEQY
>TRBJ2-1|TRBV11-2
ASSGGTFYNEQF
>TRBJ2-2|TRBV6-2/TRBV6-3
ASSRQGLTGVRTGELF
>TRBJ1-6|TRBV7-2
ASSSTGTGNSPLH